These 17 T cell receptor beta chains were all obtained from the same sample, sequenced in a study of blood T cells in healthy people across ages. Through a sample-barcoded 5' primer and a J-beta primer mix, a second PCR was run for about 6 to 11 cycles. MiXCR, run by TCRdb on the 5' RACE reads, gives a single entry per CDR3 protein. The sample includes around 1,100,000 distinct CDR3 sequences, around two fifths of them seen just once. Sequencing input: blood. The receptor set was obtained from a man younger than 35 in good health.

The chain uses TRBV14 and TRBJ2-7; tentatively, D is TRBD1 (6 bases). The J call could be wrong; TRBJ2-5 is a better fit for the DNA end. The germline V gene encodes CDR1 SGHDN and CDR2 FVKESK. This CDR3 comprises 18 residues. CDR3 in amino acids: CASSQGFGLGGPRETQYF. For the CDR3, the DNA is TGTGCCAGCAGCCAAGGCTTCGGTCTAGGGGGTCCAAGGGAGACCCAGTACTTC.

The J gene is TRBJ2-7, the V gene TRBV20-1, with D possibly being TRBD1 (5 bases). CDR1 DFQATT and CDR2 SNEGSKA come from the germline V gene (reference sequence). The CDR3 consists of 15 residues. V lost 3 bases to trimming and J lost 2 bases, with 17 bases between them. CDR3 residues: CSASSSWGEPYEQYF. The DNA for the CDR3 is TGCAGTGCTAGTTCGAGTTGGGGCGAACCCTACGAGCAGTACTTC.

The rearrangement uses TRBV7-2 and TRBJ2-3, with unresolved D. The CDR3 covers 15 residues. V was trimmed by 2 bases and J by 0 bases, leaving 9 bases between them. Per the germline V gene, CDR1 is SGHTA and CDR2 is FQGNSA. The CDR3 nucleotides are TGTGCCAGCAGCTTAATACAGACGAGCACAGATACGCAGTATTTT. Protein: CASSLIQTSTDTQYF.

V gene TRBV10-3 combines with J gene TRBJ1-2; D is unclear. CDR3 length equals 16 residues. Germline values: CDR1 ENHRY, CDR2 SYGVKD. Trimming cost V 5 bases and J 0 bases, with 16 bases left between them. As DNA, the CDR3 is TGTGCCATCAGTAAACCTTACGACGGCACTAACTATGGCTACACCTTC. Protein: CAISKPYDGTNYGYTF.

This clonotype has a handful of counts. The CDR3 is CASSTDLLQETQYF. The DNA of the CDR3 is TGTGCCAGCAGCACCGACTTATTACAAGAGACCCAGTACTTC. The chain has TRBV11-2 and TRBJ2-5; D uncertain. CDR3 length equals 14 residues. CDR1 and CDR2 from the germline V gene are SGHAT and FQNNGV. Trimming left V 5 bases short and J 2 bases short, with 12 bases between.

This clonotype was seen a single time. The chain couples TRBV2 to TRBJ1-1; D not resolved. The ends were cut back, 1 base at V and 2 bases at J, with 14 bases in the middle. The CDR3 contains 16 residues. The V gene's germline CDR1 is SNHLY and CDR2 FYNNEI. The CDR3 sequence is CASSEGSRGINTEAFF. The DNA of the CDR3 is TGTGCCAGCAGTGAAGGGAGTCGGGGTATCAACACTGAAGCTTTCTTT.

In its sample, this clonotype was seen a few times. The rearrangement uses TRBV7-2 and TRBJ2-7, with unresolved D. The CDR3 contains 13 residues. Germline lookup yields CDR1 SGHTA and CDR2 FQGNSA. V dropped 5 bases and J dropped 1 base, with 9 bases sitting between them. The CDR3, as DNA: TGTGCCAGCAGCGTCACGGATTCCTACGAGCAGTACTTC. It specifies CASSVTDSYEQYF.

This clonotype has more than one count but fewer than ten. CDR3 DNA: TGTGCCAGCAGCTCAACTAGCGGGGGGGCAGGTCATACGCAGTATTTT. This gives the protein CASSSTSGGAGHTQYF. The chain couples TRBV7-3 to TRBJ2-3; 13 bases align to TRBD2. Germline V CDR1 and CDR2: SGHTA, FQGTGA. V lost 4 bases and J lost 7; bases outside the gene matches: 8. This CDR3 is built from 16 residues.

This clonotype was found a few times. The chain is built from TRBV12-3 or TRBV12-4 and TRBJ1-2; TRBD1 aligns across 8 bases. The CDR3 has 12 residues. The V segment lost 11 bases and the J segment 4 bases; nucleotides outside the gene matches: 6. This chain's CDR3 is CACTDRAYGYTF. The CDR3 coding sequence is TGTGCCTGTACGGACAGGGCCTATGGCTACACCTTC.

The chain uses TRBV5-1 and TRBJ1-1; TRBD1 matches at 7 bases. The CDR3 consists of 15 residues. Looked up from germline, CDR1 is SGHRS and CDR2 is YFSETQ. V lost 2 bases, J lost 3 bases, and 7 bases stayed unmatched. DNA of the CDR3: TGCGCCAGCAGCTTCCCCGACAGGGACGACACTGAAGCTTTCTTT. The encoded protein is CASSFPDRDDTEAFF.

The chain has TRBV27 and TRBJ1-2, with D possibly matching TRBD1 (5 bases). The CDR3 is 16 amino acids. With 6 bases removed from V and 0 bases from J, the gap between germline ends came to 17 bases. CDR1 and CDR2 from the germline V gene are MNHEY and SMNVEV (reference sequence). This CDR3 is CASSLGRGPANYGYTF. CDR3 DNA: TGTGCCAGCAGCCTCGGGAGGGGTCCGGCTAACTATGGCTACACCTTC.

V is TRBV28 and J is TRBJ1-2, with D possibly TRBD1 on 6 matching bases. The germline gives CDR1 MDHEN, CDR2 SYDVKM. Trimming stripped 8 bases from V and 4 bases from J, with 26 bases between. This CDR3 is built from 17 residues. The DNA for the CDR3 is TGTGCCAGCGCATCCCTGGGCAGGGGCAGGGTGGGCTATGGCTACACCTTC. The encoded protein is CASASLGRGRVGYGYTF.

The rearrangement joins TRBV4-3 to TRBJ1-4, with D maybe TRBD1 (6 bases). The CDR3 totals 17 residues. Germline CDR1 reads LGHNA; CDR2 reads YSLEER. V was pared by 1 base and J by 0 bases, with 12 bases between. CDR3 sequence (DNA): TGCGCCAGCAGCCAAGTTGGGGGCCTTGCAACTAATGAAAAACTGTTTTTT. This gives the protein CASSQVGGLATNEKLFF.

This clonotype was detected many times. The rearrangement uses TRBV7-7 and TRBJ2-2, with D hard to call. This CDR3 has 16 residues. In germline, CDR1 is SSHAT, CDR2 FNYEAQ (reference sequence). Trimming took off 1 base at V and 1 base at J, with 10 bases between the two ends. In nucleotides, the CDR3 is TGTGCCAGCAGCTTAGGCCGGACGGTGAACACCGGGGAGCTGTTTTTT. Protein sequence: CASSLGRTVNTGELFF.

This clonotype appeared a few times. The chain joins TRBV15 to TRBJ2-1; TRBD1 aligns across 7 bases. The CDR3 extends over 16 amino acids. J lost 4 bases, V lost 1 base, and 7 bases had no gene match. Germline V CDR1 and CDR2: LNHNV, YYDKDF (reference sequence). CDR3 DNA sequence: TGTGCCACCAGCAGAGCGACAGGGTTACTATACAATGAGCAGTTCTTC. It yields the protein CATSRATGLLYNEQFF.

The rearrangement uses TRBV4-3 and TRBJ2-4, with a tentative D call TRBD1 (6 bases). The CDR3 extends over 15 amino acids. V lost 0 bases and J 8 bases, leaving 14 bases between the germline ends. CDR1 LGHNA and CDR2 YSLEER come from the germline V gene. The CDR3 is CASSQDRTVPDIQYF. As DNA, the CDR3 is TGCGCCAGCAGCCAAGATCGGACAGTCCCGGACATTCAGTACTTC.

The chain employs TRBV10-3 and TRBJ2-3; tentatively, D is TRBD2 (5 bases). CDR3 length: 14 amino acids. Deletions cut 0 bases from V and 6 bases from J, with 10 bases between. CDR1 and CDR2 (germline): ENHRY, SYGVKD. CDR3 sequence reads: CAISESMRADTQYF. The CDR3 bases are TGTGCCATCAGTGAGTCCATGCGGGCCGATACGCAGTATTTT.